This T cell receptor beta chain appears in the sequencing data of a study of cytomegalovirus exposure and HLA in healthy donors. On this clone: The sample carries other DNA sequences with the same CDR3.

In the PCR, 60 Vbeta and 13 Jbeta primers were used. Repertoires were generated with immunoSEQ multiplex PCR, while TCRdb's copy carries only in-frame clones and drops some. The top ten hold roughly 1.9% of the sample, which has over 150,000 clones, approximately 79% seen once. V shed 7 bases and J shed 8 bases, with 20 bases lying between them. The CDR3 is 14 residues long. CDR1 and CDR2 from the germline V gene are MNHEY and SVGAGI. The origin of this receptor is a human donor in good health. What was sequenced was PBMCs. The chain is built from TRBV6-5 and TRBJ1-2; perhaps TRBD1 as D (6 bases). DNA of the CDR3: TGTGCCAGCACCCCCCGGGGCAGGGGTTTGGGCTACACCTTC. It codes for CASTPRGRGLGYTF.